This T cell receptor (beta chain) derives from a study of CXCR3-negative and CXCR3-positive naive CD8 T cells. On this clonotype: Its antigen is unidentified.

Study-wide results and caveats: Surface CD5 was comparable between naive subsets; TCR strength was inferred from TRB CDR3 properties. Partly lower CXCR3 expression followed cryopreservation, and most assays relied on fresh PBMCs. Naive cells used TRBV-TRBJ genes in much the same way whether CXCR3-negative or CXCR3-positive; memory cells did not. More hydrophobic TRB CDR3s occurred in CXCR3-positive than in CXCR3-negative naive cells.

5' RACE with UMI labels generated the TRB cDNA libraries. TCRdb reprocessed the 5' RACE reads and stores each CDR3 protein as one record, lacking DNA. The sample holds around 63,000 distinct CDR3 sequences. Per the germline V gene, CDR1 is MRHNA and CDR2 is SNTAGT. The CDR3 loop spans 16 amino acids. This sequence originates from a human donor in good health. Some clones in this sample may be carry-over from other donors' samples. The specimen sequenced was naive CXCR3+ CD8+ T cells from blood. This sample's subset: CD45RO-CCR7+CD27+CD95- naive CD8+ T cells expressing CXCR3 (TNR3+). The rearrangement links TRBV6-4 to TRBJ2-2; TCRdb reports TRBD1, a call that lacks DNA to check it against. CDR3 in amino acids: CASSDGTGGYTGELFF.